Below, 14 T cell receptor beta chains from the same sample are listed, as sequenced in a study of immune evolution from preneoplasia to lung adenocarcinoma. The repertoire was sequenced with immunoSEQ multiplex PCR; TCRdb's copy has only in-frame clones and lacks some. The sample holds 6,500 to 10,000 clones, around 81% seen once. The sample comprised FFPE invasive lung adenocarcinoma tissue. Receptors originate from a person aged 45 to 59 with lung adenocarcinoma.

This chain links TRBV4-1 with TRBJ2-2, with D possibly being TRBD1 (6 bases). This CDR3 spans 16 amino acids. The ends were cut back, 1 base at V and 8 bases at J, with 17 bases in the middle. Germline loops: CDR1 MGHRA, CDR2 YSYEKL. CDR3 region: CASSQGTGRSVGELFF. The CDR3 nucleotides are TGCGCCAGCAGCCAAGGAACAGGGAGATCCGTAGGGGAGCTGTTTTTT.

The chain employs TRBV6-5 and TRBJ1-5, with 8 nucleotides matching TRBD1. The CDR3 totals 15 residues. Germline trimming cut 6 bases from V and 3 bases from J; bases unmatched to any gene: 7. CDR1 is MNHEY, CDR2 SVGAGI, per germline. Here the CDR3 reads CASSRTGYDNQPQHF. As DNA, the CDR3 is TGTGCCAGCAGCAGGACAGGGTACGACAATCAGCCCCAGCATTTT.

The chain recombines TRBV9 with TRBJ1-2, with TRBD1 identical over 7 bases. After removal of 4 bases from V and 2 bases from J, the junction contained 8 bases not matched to a gene. The germline V gene has CDR1 SGDLS and CDR2 YYNGEE. The CDR3 contains 15 residues. The CDR3 reads CASSQGGRVNYGYTF. CDR3 nucleotides: TGTGCCAGCAGCCAAGGGGGCAGGGTAAACTATGGCTACACCTTC.

The genes are TRBV13 and TRBJ1-1; no clear D gene. The V gene lost 5 bases and the J gene lost 11 bases, with 12 bases spanning the gap. Germline V gene data show CDR1 as PRHDT and CDR2 as FYEKMQ (reference sequence). This CDR3 spans 11 amino acids. The CDR3 bases are TGTGCCAGCAGCGCGGGGTTTAGCGCTTTCTTT. Its translation is CASSAGFSAFF.

This chain uses TRBV19 with TRBJ2-3; 7 nucleotides match TRBD1. The CDR3 loop spans 16 amino acids. V gave up 9 bases and J gave up 2 bases; unmatched junction bases: 14. Germline assignment: CDR1 LNHDA and CDR2 SQIVND (reference sequence). In nucleotides, the CDR3 is TGTGCCAGGATAAAACGGTGGGACAGACACACAGATACGCAGTATTTT. Its protein is CARIKRWDRHTDTQYF.

This clone has just one count. The chain is built from TRBV7-3 and TRBJ1-1; D remains ambiguous. V was shortened by 6 bases and J by 0 bases, with 8 bases between the two germline ends. CDR1 and CDR2 from the germline V gene are SGHTA and FQGTGA. This CDR3 comprises 13 residues. Here the CDR3 DNA reads TGTGCCAGCAGTAACGCCATGAACACTGAAGCTTTCTTT. Protein sequence: CASSNAMNTEAFF.

The chain uses TRBV18 and TRBJ1-2; TRBD1 matches at 7 bases. This CDR3 has 15 residues. Unmatched junction bases numbered 9, after V lost 2 bases and J lost 6 bases. CDR1 and CDR2 (germline): KGHSH, LQKENI. The CDR3 here is CASSPGGGGEHGYTF. The CDR3 coding sequence is TGTGCCAGCTCACCAGGTGGAGGGGGCGAGCATGGCTACACCTTC.

V is TRBV5-1 and J is TRBJ2-5; 14 nucleotides agree with TRBD2. Trimming at V came to 3 bases and at J to 5 bases, leaving 9 bases not matched to a gene. The CDR3 has 17 amino acids. The germline CDR1 and CDR2 sequences are SGHRS and YFSETQ. Here the CDR3 DNA reads TGCGCCAGCAGCTACCCGGGACTAGCGGGAGCCGGGGAGACCCAGTACTTC. Translation: CASSYPGLAGAGETQYF. The whole variable domain, remainder taken from reference TRBV5-1 and TRBJ2-5, is KAGVTQTPRYLIKTRGQQVTLSCSPISGHRSVSWYQQTPGQGLQFLFEYFSETQRNKGNFPGRFSGRQFSNSRSEMNVSTLELGDSALYLCASSYPGLAGAGETQYFGPGTRLLVL.

Only a few counts were recorded for this clone. The rearrangement links TRBV2 to TRBJ1-2; D gene unclear. CDR3 size: 13 residues. Germline values: CDR1 SNHLY, CDR2 FYNNEI. Deletions cut 3 bases from V and 5 bases from J, with 10 bases between. CDR3 sequence: CASSESPGYGYTF. CDR3 DNA: TGTGCCAGCAGTGAGTCGCCGGGATATGGCTACACCTTC.

The V gene is TRBV28, the J gene TRBJ1-1; D perhaps matches TRBD1 (5 bases). In germline, CDR1 is MDHEN, CDR2 SYDVKM. The CDR3 sequence is 15 residues long. V gave up 7 bases and J gave up 5 bases, with 20 bases separating them. The CDR3 sequence is CASTAPQGRGTEAFF. DNA of the CDR3: TGTGCCAGCACCGCACCTCAGGGACGGGGAACTGAAGCTTTCTTT.

This clone was found a few times. The chain joins TRBV11-2 to TRBJ2-3; D is unresolved. Germline values: CDR1 SGHAT, CDR2 FQNNGV. The CDR3 spans 12 residues. V lost 5 bases and J 7 bases, leaving 10 bases between the germline ends. Here the CDR3 reads CASSPRNHTQYF. CDR3 nucleotides: TGTGCCAGCAGCCCAAGGAATCATACGCAGTATTTT.

CDR3: CASSLEGRRSSYNSPLHF. In DNA, the CDR3 is TGTGCCAGCAGCTTAGAGGGCAGGAGAAGCTCCTATAATTCACCCCTCCACTTT. The V gene is TRBV7-2, the J gene TRBJ1-6, with no clear D. Trimming stripped 1 base from V and 0 bases from J, with 13 bases between. The germline gives CDR1 SGHTA, CDR2 FQGNSA. The CDR3 sequence is 18 residues long.

This chain joins TRBV4-2 and TRBJ2-3; D is perhaps TRBD2 (5 bases). Germline V gene sequence: CDR1 LGHNA, CDR2 YNFKEQ. Trimming cost V 6 bases and J 0 bases, with 13 bases left between them. CDR3 length: 15 amino acids. In nucleotides, the CDR3 is TGTGCCAGCAGTCCTAGAAGCGGCAGCACAGATACGCAGTATTTT. Translation: CASSPRSGSTDTQYF.

The rearrangement joins TRBV4-2 to TRBJ1-1; D is perhaps TRBD1 (5 bases). Germline assignment: CDR1 LGHNA and CDR2 YNFKEQ. CDR3 size: 13 residues. Trimming took off 5 bases at V and 1 base at J, with 8 bases between the two ends. CDR3: CASSFGGNTEAFF. For the CDR3, the DNA is TGTGCCAGCAGCTTCGGGGGGAACACTGAAGCTTTCTTT.